This TCR beta chain was captured in a study of blood T cell repertoires in COVID-19. Germline loops: CDR1 LGHDT, CDR2 YNNKEL (reference sequence). The CDR3 runs to 15 residues. The trim removed 4 bases at V and 3 bases at J, leaving 5 bases unmatched. Profiling relied on immunoSEQ multiplex PCR, and the TCRdb table lists in-frame clones only, not all of them. Of about 130,000 clones listed, roughly 86% are singletons. The Seattle site enrolled patients during active infection and followed them longitudinally. Sequencing was done on a sample of peripheral blood. V is TRBV3-1 (or the pseudogene TRBV3-2) and J is TRBJ1-4; 7 bases map to TRBD1. The sequence was collected from a woman between 65 and 79 years old with COVID-19, enrolled during active disease. For the CDR3, the DNA is TGTGCCAGCAGCCTTTACAGGGGATCTAATGAAAAACTGTTTTTT. Its translation is CASSLYRGSNEKLFF.